This T cell receptor (beta chain) was retrieved from a study of cytomegalovirus exposure and HLA in healthy donors. This clone was seen a handful of times. Its matching antigen is unknown. The PCR was carried out with 60 Vbeta primers and 13 Jbeta primers. Using immunoSEQ multiplex PCR, the repertoire was profiled, and TCRdb retains in-frame clones only, with some absent. This table holds approximately 170,000 clones, about 80% found once. Whole-study findings and limits: Reports state that TCR beta sequences accurately predicted most subjects' HLA-A and HLA-B alleles. There were about 160 TCR beta chains listed as cytomegalovirus-associated.

Germline assignment: CDR1 MNHEY and CDR2 SVGAGI. The trim removed 4 bases at V and 2 bases at J, leaving 4 bases unmatched. This CDR3 is built from 16 residues. The sequence came from a man aged 35 to 55 in good health and CMV-seronegative. The chain is built from TRBV6-5 and TRBJ2-1; 11 positions agree with TRBD2. Sequencing used PBMCs. Here the CDR3 reads CASSSLAGATYNEQFF. CDR3 nucleotides: TGTGCCAGCAGTTCACTAGCGGGAGCAACCTACAATGAGCAGTTCTTC.